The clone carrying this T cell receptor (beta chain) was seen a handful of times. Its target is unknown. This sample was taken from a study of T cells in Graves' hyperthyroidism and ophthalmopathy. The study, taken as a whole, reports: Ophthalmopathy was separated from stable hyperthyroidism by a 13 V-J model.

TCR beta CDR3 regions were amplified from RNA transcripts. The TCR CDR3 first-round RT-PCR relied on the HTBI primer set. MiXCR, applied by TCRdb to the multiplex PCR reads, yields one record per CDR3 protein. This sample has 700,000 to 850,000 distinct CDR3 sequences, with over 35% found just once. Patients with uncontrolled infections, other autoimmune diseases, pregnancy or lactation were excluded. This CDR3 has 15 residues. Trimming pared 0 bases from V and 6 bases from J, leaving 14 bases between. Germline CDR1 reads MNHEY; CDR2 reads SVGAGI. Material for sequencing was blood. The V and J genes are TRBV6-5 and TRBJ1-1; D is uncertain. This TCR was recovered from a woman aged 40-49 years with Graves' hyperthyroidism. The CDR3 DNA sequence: TGTGCCAGCAGTTACTCGAGAGGGTACGATCCTGAAGCTTTCTTT. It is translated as CASSYSRGYDPEAFF.